These T cell receptor beta chains were read from a single sample in a study of T cell changes during pregnancy in multiple sclerosis. The assay was immunoSEQ multiplex PCR, and TCRdb's table has in-frame clones only and misses some. The sample carries about 100,000 clones, around 94% recorded once. The input for sequencing was peripheral blood, taken in the second trimester of pregnancy. The receptors stem from a female donor with multiple sclerosis, enrolled in a pregnancy study. Each CDR3 is given with its conserved first and last residue. The order of the fields is J gene, clone size, V gene, D gene, CDR3 DNA, CDR3 protein. The D gene is left open where the match is weak. For some rows the clone size is stated as once, few or many, or as a class when expanded; others skip it.

TRBJ1-1 | NA | TRBV18 | NA | TGTGCCAGCTCACCACGAAGGTCGGGCACTGAAGCTTTCTTT | CASSPRRSGTEAFF
TRBJ1-5 | NA | TRBV19 | TRBD1 | TGTGCCAGTAGTACCCGACAGGGGGCGGCTCAGCCCCAGCATTTT | CASSTRQGAAQPQHF
TRBJ2-3 | once | TRBV28 | NA | TGTGCCAGCAGTTTGGAGAGCACAGATACGCAGTATTTT | CASSLESTDTQYF
TRBJ1-2 | NA | TRBV19 | TRBD1 | TGTGCCAGTAGACCCCGGGACAGGGGGGACTATGGCTACACCTTC | CASRPRDRGDYGYTF
TRBJ2-7 | NA | TRBV27 | TRBD1 | TGTGCCAGCAGTTTAAAAGGGGGCAGGGGGATCAACGAGCAGTACTTC | CASSLKGGRGINEQYF
TRBJ1-1 | once | TRBV18 | NA | TGTGCCAGCTCCCCTGGGGGACTGTCGGGCACTGAAGCTTTCTTT | CASSPGGLSGTEAFF
TRBJ2-7 | NA | TRBV6-5 | TRBD1 | TGTGCCAGCAGTTACTCTGGGACAGGGGTTTACGAGCAGTACTTC | CASSYSGTGVYEQYF
TRBJ2-7 | NA | TRBV5-5 | TRBD2 | TGTGCCAGCAGCCCTGGGACTAGCGGGGGTAACGAGCAGTACTTC | CASSPGTSGGNEQYF
TRBJ1-1 | NA | TRBV10-3 | NA | TGTGCCATCAGTGAGTCGAGGTTCGCCGGCACCACAGCTTTCTTT | CAISESRFAGTTAFF
TRBJ1-1 | NA | TRBV9 | NA | TGTGCCAGCAGCGCCCCACTGGGCGCGGGAAACACTGAAGCTTTCTTT | CASSAPLGAGNTEAFF
TRBJ2-3 | NA | TRBV18 | TRBD1 | TGTGCCAGCTCACCGCTCGGGACAGCTAGCACAGATACGCAGTATTTT | CASSPLGTASTDTQYF
TRBJ2-5 | NA | TRBV27 | TRBD1 | TGTGCCAGCAGTTTCGGACAGGCTGGGGAGACCCAGTACTTC | CASSFGQAGETQYF
TRBJ1-1 | NA | TRBV6-5 | TRBD1 | TGTGCCAGCAGTCCTCGGACAGGGGATAAGCCTGAAGCTTTCTTT | CASSPRTGDKPEAFF
TRBJ2-1 | NA | TRBV9 | NA | TGTGCCAGCAGCGTAGGGCCGTGGAATGAGCAGTTCTTC | CASSVGPWNEQFF
TRBJ2-2 | NA | TRBV19 | NA | TGTGCCAGTAGGATAGCCCCCACCGCGGTAGCCGGGGAGCTGTTTTTT | CASRIAPTAVAGELFF
TRBJ2-7 | NA | TRBV29-1 | TRBD1 | TGCAGCGTTGGCAGGGGGCCCTACGAGCAGTACTTC | CSVGRGPYEQYF
TRBJ2-3 | once | TRBV5-1 | TRBD2 | TGCGCCAGCAGCTCCGGGACTAGCGGGAGCGACGCCTTTGATACGCAGTATTTT | CASSSGTSGSDAFDTQYF
TRBJ2-1 | NA | TRBV19 | TRBD2 | TGTGCCAGTACGACTAGCGGGAGGCCCCGTACTTACAATGAGCAGTTCTTC | CASTTSGRPRTYNEQFF
TRBJ1-4 | NA | TRBV5-1 | NA | TGCGCCAGCAGCTTGGATGGCAGGACAGATGAAAAACTGTTTTTT | CASSLDGRTDEKLFF
TRBJ2-7 | NA | TRBV14 | TRBD2 | TGTGCCAGCAGCCACGATGGACTAGCGGGAGCTTCCTACGAGCAGTACTTC | CASSHDGLAGASYEQYF
TRBJ1-1 | NA | TRBV6-1 | NA | TGTGCCAGCAGTCGAGACATGCGGGCTGAAGCTTTCTTT | CASSRDMRAEAFF
TRBJ1-4 | once | TRBV7-9 | NA | TGTGCCAGCAGCTCGACCTGGAAAACAGCGGGGAGTGAAAAACTGTTTTTT | CASSSTWKTAGSEKLFF
TRBJ2-7 | NA | TRBV6-6 | NA | TGTGCCAGCAGTTACAGCCTAACCTACGAGCAGTACTTC | CASSYSLTYEQYF
TRBJ2-3 | NA | TRBV6-5 | TRBD2 | TGTGCCAGCAGGGAGAGCGGGACCGTAGATACGCAGTATTTT | CASRESGTVDTQYF
TRBJ1-6 | NA | TRBV7-6 | NA | TGTGCCAGCAGCCTATATGGTGAAAGTTCACCCCTCCACTTT | CASSLYGESSPLHF